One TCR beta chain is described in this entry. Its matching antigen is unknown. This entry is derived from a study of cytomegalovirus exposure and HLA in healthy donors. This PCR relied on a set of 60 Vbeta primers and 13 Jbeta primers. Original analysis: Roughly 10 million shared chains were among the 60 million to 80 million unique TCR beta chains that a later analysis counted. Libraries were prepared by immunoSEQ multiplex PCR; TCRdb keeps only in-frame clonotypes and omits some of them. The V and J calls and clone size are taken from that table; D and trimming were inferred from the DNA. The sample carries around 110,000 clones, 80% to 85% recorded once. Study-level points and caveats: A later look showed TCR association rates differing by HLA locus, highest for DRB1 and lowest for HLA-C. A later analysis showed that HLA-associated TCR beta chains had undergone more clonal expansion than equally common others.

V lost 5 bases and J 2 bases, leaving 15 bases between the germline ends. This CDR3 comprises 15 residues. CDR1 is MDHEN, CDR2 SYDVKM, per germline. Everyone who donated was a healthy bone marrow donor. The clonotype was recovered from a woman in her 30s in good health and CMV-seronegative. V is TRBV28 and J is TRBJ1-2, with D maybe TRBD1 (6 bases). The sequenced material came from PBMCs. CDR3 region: CASSAQPGQNYGYTF. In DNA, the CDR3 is TGTGCCAGCAGTGCCCAACCGGGACAAAACTATGGCTACACCTTC.